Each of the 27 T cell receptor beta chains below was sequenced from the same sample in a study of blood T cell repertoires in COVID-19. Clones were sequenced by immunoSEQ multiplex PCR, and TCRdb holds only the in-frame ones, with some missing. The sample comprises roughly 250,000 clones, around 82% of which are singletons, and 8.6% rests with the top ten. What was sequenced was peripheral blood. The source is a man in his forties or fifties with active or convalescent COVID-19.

CDR3 loop: CASSGPGMGYGYTF. CDR3 bases: TGTGCCAGCAGTGGGCCCGGGATGGGCTATGGCTACACCTTC. The rearrangement uses TRBV25-1 and TRBJ1-2; D is unresolved. The CDR3 extends over 14 amino acids. The V end was cut by 4 bases, the J end by 4 bases, with 13 bases between. CDR1 and CDR2 from the germline V gene are MGHDK and SYGVNS.

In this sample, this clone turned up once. CDR3 sequence: CASSQDRGGRDYTF. CDR3 DNA: TGCGCCAGCAGCCAAGATAGGGGGGGCCGAGACTACACCTTC. The rearrangement uses TRBV4-3 and TRBJ1-2, with a weak D call TRBD1 (6 bases). V shed 0 bases and J shed 10 bases, with 15 bases lying between them. The CDR3 runs to 14 residues. Germline CDR1 reads LGHNA; CDR2 reads YSLEER.

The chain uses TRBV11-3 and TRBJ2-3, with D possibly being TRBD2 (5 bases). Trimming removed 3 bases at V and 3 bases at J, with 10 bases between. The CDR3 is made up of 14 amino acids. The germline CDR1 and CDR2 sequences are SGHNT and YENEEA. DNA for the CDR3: TGTGCCAGCAGCTTGGAGGATAGGACAGATACGCAGTATTTT. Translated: CASSLEDRTDTQYF.

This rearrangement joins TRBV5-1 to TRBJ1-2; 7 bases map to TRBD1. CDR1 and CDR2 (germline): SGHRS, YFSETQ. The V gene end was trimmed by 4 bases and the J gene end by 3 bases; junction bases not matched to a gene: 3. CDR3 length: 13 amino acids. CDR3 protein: CASSPGQYYGYTF. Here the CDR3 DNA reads TGCGCCAGCAGCCCGGGACAGTACTATGGCTACACCTTC.

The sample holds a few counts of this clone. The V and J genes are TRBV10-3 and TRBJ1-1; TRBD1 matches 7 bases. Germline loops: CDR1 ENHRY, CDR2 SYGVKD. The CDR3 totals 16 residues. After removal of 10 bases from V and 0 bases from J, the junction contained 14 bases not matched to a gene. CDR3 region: CASSTGTALMNTEAFF. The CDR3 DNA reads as TGTGCCAGCTCCACCGGGACAGCACTCATGAACACTGAAGCTTTCTTT.

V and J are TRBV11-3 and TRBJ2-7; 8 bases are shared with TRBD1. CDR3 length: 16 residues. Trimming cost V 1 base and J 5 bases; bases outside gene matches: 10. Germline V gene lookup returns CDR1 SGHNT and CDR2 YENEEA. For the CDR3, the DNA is TGTGCCAGCAGCTTAGGGCCAGGGGGCCTAAGAAACGAGCAGTACTTC. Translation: CASSLGPGGLRNEQYF.

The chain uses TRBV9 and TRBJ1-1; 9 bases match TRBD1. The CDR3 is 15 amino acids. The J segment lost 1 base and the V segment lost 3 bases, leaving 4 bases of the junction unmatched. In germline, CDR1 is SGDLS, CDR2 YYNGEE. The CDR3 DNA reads TGTGCCAGCAGCGCCGGACAGGGGAAGAACACTGAAGCTTTCTTT. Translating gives CASSAGQGKNTEAFF.

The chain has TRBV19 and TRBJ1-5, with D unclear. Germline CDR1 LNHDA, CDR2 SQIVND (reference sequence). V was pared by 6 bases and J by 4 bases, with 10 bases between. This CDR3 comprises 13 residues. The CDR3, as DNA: TGTGCCAGTAGCTTAATCGCGAATCAGCCCCAGCATTTT. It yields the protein CASSLIANQPQHF.

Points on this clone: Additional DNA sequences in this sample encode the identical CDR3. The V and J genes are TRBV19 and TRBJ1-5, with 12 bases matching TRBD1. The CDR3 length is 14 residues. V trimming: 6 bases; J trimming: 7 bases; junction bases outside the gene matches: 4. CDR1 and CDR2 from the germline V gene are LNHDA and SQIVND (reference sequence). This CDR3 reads CASSGTGGGQPQHF. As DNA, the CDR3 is TGTGCCAGTAGCGGGACAGGGGGCGGCCAGCCCCAGCATTTT.

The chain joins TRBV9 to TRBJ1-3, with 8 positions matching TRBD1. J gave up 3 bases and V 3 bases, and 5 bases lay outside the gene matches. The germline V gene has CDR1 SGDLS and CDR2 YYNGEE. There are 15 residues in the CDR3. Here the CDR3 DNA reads TGTGCCAGCAGCGGACAGGGGACCTTTGGAAACACCATATATTTT. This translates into CASSGQGTFGNTIYF.

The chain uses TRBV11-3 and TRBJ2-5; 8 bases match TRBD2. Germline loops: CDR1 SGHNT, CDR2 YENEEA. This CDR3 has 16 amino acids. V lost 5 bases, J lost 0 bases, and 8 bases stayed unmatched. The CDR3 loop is CASSRKFGGDQETQYF. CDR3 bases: TGTGCCAGCAGCCGAAAGTTCGGGGGGGACCAAGAGACCCAGTACTTC.

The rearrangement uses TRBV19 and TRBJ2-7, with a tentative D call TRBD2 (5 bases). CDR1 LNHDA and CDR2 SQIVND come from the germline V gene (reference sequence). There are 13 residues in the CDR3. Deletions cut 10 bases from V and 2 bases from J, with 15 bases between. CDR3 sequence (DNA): TGTGCCACCTCACCGGGGATCCCCTACGAGCAGTACTTC. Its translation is CATSPGIPYEQYF.

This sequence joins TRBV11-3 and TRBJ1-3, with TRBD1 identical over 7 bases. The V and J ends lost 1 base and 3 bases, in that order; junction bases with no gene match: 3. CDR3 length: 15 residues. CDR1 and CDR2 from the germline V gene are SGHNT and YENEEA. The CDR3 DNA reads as TGTGCCAGCAGCTTAGGGGACAGAGTTGGAAACACCATATATTTT. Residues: CASSLGDRVGNTIYF.

CDR3 amino acids: CASSPSGRRHTDTQYF. The CDR3 nucleotides read TGTGCCAGCAGTCCATCGGGAAGGCGACACACAGATACGCAGTATTTT. This rearrangement joins TRBV28 to TRBJ2-3; tentative D call: TRBD2 (5 bases). V gave up 5 bases and J gave up 2 bases, with 17 bases separating them. The CDR3 loop spans 16 amino acids. Germline V CDR1 and CDR2: MDHEN, SYDVKM.

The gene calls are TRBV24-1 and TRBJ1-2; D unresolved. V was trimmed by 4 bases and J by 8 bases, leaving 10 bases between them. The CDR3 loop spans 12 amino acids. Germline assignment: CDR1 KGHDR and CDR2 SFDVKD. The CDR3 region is CATSDPLVGYTF. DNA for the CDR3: TGTGCCACCAGTGACCCTTTAGTAGGCTACACCTTC.

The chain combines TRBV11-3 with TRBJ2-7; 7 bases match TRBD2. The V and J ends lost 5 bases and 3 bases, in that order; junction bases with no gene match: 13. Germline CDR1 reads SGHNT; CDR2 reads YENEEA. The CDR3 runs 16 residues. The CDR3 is CASSASGASASYEQYF. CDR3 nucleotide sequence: TGTGCCAGCAGCGCTAGCGGAGCTTCGGCCAGCTACGAGCAGTACTTC.

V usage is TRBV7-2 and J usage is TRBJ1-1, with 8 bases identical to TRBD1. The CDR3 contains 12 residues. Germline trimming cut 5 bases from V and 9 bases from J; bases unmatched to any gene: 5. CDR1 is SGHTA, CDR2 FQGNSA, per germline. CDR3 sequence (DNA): TGTGCCAGCAGCACAAGGACAGGGCAAGCTTTCTTT. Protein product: CASSTRTGQAFF.

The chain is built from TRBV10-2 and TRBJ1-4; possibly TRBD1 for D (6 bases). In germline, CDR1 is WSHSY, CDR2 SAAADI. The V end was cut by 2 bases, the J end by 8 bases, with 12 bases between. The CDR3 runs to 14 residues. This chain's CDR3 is CASSEQAGVEKLFF. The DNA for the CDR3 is TGCGCCAGCAGTGAGCAGGCAGGGGTCGAAAAACTGTTTTTT.

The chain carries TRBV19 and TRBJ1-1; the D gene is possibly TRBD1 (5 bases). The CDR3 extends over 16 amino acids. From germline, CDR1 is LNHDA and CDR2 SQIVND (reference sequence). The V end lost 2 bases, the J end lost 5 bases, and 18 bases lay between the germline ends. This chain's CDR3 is CASSIRLGREATEAFF. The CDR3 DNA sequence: TGTGCCAGTAGTATAAGGTTGGGCAGGGAGGCGACTGAAGCTTTCTTT.

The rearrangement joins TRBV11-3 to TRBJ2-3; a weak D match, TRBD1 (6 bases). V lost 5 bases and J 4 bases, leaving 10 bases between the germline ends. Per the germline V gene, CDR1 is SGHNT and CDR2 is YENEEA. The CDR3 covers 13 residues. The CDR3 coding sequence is TGTGCCAGCAGCCAGAGACAGGCAGATACGCAGTATTTT. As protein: CASSQRQADTQYF.

Here the CDR3 DNA reads TGTGCCAGCAGCCCTCCTACCGGGACAGAGGTTAAAGAGACCCAGTACTTC. Residues: CASSPPTGTEVKETQYF. V is TRBV5-4 and J is TRBJ2-5; 7 bases are a match to TRBD1. This CDR3 has 17 residues. Germline CDR1 reads SGHNT; CDR2 reads YYREEE (reference sequence). With V trimmed by 4 bases and J by 3 bases, 15 bases remained unmatched.

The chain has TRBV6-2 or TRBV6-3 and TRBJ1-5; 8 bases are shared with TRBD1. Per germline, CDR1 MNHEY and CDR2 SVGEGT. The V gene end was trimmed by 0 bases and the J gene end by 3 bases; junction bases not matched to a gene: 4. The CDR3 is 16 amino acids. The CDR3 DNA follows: TGTGCCAGCAGTTACTCGAGGACAGGGTACAATCAGCCCCAGCATTTT. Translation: CASSYSRTGYNQPQHF.

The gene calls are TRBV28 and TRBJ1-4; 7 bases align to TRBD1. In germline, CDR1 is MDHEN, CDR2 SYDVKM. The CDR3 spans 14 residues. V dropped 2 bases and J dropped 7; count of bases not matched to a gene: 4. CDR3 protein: CASSLTGEVEKLFF. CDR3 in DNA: TGTGCCAGCAGTTTAACAGGGGAGGTTGAAAAACTGTTTTTT.

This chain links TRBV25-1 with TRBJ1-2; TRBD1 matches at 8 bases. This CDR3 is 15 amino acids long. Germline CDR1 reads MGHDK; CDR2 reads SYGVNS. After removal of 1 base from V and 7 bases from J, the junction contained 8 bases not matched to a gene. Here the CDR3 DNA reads TGTGCCAGCAGTGAATCGACTCAGGGGGCCTCTGGCTACACCTTC. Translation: CASSESTQGASGYTF.

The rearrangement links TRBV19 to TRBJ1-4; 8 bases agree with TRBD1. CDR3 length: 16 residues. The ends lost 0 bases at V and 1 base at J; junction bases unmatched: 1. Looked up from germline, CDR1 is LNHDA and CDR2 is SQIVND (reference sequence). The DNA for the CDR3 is TGTGCCAGTAGTATAGATGGACAGGGAACTAATGAAAAACTGTTTTTT. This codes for CASSIDGQGTNEKLFF.

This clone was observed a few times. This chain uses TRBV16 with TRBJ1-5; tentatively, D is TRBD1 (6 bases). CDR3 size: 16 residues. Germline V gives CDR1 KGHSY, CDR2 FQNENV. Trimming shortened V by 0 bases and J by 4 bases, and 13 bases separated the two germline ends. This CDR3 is CASSQSLGQGNQPQHF. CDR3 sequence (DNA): TGTGCCAGCAGCCAATCTCTGGGCCAGGGGAATCAGCCCCAGCATTTT.

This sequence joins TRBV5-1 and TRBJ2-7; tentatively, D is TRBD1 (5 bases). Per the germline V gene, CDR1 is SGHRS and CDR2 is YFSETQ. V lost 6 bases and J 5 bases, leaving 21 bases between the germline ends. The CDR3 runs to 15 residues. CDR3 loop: CASTAAAPGRDEQYF. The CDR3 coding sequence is TGCGCCAGCACAGCTGCGGCGCCTGGCAGGGACGAGCAGTACTTC.